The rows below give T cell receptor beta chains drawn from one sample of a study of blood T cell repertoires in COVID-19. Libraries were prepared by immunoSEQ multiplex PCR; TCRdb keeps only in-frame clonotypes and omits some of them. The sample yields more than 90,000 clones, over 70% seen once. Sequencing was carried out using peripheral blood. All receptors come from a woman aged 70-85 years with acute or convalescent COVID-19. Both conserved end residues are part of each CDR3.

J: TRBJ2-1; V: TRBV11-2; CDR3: CASSLAGSYNEQFF
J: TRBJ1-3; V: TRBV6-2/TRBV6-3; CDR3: CASSYSGTPGNTIYF
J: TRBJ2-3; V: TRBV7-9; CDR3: CASSSTGGVTDTQYF
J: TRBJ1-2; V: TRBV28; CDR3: CASSKVGRNYGYTF
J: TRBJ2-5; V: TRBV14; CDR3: CASSQEQAGGETQYF
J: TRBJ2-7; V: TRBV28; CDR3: CASTQPGQSYEQYF
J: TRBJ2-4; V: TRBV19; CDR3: CASSPSSGARDIQYF
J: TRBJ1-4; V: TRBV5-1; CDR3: CASSAQGAGEKLFF
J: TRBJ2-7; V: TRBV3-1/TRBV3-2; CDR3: CASSPQPGGSYEQYF
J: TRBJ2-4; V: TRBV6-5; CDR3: CASSWSFRGNIQYF
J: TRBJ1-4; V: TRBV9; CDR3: CASSVSGGPREKLFF
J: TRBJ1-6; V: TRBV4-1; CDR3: CASKGEGNSPLHF
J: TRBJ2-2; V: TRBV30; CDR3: CAWGLGRKTGELFF
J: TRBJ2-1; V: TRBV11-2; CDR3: CASSLDLASGVNNEQFF
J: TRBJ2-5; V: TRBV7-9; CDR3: CASSYVTQETQYF
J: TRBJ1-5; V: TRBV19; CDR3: CASSIAGDQPQHF
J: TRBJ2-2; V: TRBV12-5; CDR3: CASGSGQTNTGELFF
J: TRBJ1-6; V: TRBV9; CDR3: CASSLTDSYNSPLHF
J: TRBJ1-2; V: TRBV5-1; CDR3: CASSTGTRAIGGGYGYTF
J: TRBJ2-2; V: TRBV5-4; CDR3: CASSLALGGVTGELFF
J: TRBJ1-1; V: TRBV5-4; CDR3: CASSPGGDNRLNTEAFF
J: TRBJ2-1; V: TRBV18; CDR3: CASSLGLAGGNNEQFF
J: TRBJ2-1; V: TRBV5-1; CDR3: CASSLSTSGGAYNEQFF
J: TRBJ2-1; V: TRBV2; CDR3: CASSEEGIGYNEQFF
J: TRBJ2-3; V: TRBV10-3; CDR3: CAISESTRAGSKADTQYF
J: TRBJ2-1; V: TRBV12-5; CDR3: CASGPAGGNTYNEQFF
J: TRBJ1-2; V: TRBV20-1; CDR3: CSTGHGGYTF
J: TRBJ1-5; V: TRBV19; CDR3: CATQVGLNQPQHF
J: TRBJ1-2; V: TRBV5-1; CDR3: CASTREGSNYGYTF
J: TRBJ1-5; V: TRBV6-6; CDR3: CASSSTGHDQPQHF
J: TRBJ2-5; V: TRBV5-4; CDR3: CASSWGDWGQETQYF
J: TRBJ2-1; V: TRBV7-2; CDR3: CASSPGLYEQFF
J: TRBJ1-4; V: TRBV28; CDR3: CASRTQGTNEKLFF
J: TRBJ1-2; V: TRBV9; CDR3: CASSLNPNYGYTF
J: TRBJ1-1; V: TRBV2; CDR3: CASRTDGGTEAFF
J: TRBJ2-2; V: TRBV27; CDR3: CASSSIANTGELFF
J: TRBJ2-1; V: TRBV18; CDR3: CASSGGEQFF
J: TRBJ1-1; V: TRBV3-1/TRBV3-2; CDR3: CASSQVGVGNTEAFF
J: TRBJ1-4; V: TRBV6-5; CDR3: CASSLTGVTNEKLFF
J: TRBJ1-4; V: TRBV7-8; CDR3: CASSFGRGPNEKLFF
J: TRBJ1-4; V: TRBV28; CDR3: CASSPRTGYFSKLFF
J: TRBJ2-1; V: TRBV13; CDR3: CASSTTRGTVFF
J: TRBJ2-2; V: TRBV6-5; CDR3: CASSRGTGTGELFF
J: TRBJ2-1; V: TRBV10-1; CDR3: CASSQSGTGSNEQFF
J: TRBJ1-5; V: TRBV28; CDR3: CASSSGGNQPQHF
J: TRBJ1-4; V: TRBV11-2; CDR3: CASSLDRGRYVEKLFF
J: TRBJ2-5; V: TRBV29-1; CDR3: CSVGTGEETQYF
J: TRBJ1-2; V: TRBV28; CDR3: CASSEPGPGGYTF
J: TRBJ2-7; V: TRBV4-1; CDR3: CASSLLAGGPREQYF
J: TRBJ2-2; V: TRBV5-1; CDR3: CASSLKESGELFF
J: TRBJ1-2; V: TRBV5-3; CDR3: CARSWGRDREILWNYGYTF
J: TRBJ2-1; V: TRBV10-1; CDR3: CASSEARGGEQFF
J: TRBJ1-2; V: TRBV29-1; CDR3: CSLHDPGQGSNYGYTF
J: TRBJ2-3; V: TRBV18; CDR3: CASSPLPGLAGSRDTQYF
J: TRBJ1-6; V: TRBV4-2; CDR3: CASSHLGLDRGQSPLHF
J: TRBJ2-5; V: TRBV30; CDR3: CAWSKNVARETQYF
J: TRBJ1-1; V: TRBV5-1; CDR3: CASSPGDRANTEAFF